The sequence of this TCR beta chain was determined in a study of regulatory T cells in long-lasting Graves disease (dated by TCRdb to the early 2020s). Some background on the complete study: Patients with newly diagnosed Graves' disease had been on antithyroid drugs for under 3 months. Patients with persistent Graves' disease were compared with patients with newly diagnosed Graves' disease using TCR sequencing and RNA sequencing of peripheral blood. The study was registered as a clinical trial and conducted in China. A total of about 33 samples underwent TCR sequencing, from about 13 patients with persistent Graves' disease and some 20 patients with newly diagnosed Graves' disease.

The method behind the library was multiplex PCR. This sample was sequenced with an Illumina HiSeq 4000. iRepertoire HTBI primers and Arm-PCR amplification of CDR3 regions were used to construct TCR beta libraries. PCR products were gel purified before sequencing. Per the original workflow: Gene usage analysis of CDR3 amino acid clonotypes relied on the roughly 67 TRBV and 14 TRBJ segments identified across samples. COPE and FqMerger were used to merge filtered high-quality paired reads into contigs. BLAST was used to align contigs to IMGT TRBV, TRBD and TRBJ reference genes, with CDR3 defined following IMGT. Highly expanded clones were defined as clonotypes with a frequency above 0.1%. Shannon entropy was used to measure repertoire diversity, and the Gini coefficient was used to measure V-J evenness. A clonotype was considered public if more than one individual shared it. TCRdb handled the public reads itself, with Q25 trimming in fastp and clone calling in MiXCR, and kept productive beta chains. Under each unique CDR3 protein, matching rows form one entry showing the most common genes and DNA. None of the V and J calls come from the authors' own analysis; TCRdb made them. This sample lists 300,000 to 450,000 distinct CDR3 sequences; roughly 16% were detected once. About a fifth of the sample is held by the ten biggest clonotypes.

In its sample, this clonotype was seen many times. There is no known antigen for this receptor. No per-base quality is available; no much larger clone lies one base away. From a lookup of the germline V gene, CDR1 and CDR2 are SGDLS and YYNGEE. There are 15 amino acids in the CDR3, from cysteine to phenylalanine inclusive. Only the CDR3 DNA stays, 45 bases, in frame from base 1. At the junction V is shortened by 0 bases and J by 4 bases, with 14 bases in between. Study-wide conclusions, independent of this receptor: A larger number of public clonotypes was shared among persistent patients (more than 2,500) than among newly diagnosed patients (roughly 930). Because the primary lesion, thyroid tissue, could not be accessed, the study looked at peripheral blood alone. Compared with newly diagnosed patients, patients with persistent Graves' disease had lower TCR Shannon entropy and fewer highly expanded clones, which suggests clonal expansion. The authors noted that the small sample size was a limitation that may lower accuracy. Persistent disease showed preferential use of TRBV28, TRBJ1-2 and TRBJ2-5, whereas newly diagnosed disease favored TRBV20-1 and TRBJ2-1. Sequencing and analysis were limited to the TCR beta chain.

Per the publication, the time point label means: newly diagnosed GD, antithyroid drugs for less than 3 months. For both TCR sequencing and RNA sequencing, RNA was extracted from PBMCs in TRIzol. The diagnosis of Graves' disease followed American Thyroid Association guidelines. Patients for the study were recruited at an endocrinology department in Xi'an, China. Each patient gave approximately 9.7 milliliters of peripheral blood, collected in an EDTA anticoagulant tube. PBMCs were isolated by Ficoll Paque Plus density gradient separation without further T cell sorting. RNA quality was checked with an Agilent 2100 Bioanalyzer and agarose gel, and concentration with a NanoDrop 2000.

This clonotype originated in a female donor with Graves disease. Recombination connected TRBV9 to TRBJ2-7; a weak D assignment points to TRBD2 (5 bases agree). The source was peripheral blood mononuclear cells (PBMCs), collected at new diagnosis, from a patient treated with antithyroid drugs. The nucleotide sequence is given as TGTGCCAGCAGCGTAGGGGAGTATCCCAGGTACGAGCAGTACTTC. Translated, it reads CASSVGEYPRYEQYF.